The 13 T cell receptor beta chains listed next were all sequenced from one sample in a study of CD8+CD57+ T cells in acquired aplastic anemia. Patients chosen for sequencing had shown CD8+CD57+ cell expansion by flow cytometry. Profiling of TCR beta VDJ combinations and CDR3 sequences used genomic DNA as template. TCRdb redid the calling of the reads with MiXCR, one entry per CDR3 protein. The sample has about 160,000 distinct CDR3 sequences, less than 60% seen once. The sequenced sample consisted of sorted CD4+, CD8+, or CD8+CD57+ T cells (not recorded which) from PBMCs. The receptor source for this set is a human donor with aplastic anemia.

Details on this clonotype: Since the CDR3 does not end with the conserved phenylalanine or tryptophan, this likely comes from a read error. The rearrangement uses TRBV12-3 or TRBV12-4 and TRBJ2-3, with 7 bases that match TRBD2. The CDR3 is made up of 15 amino acids. V lost 3 bases and J lost 2; bases outside the gene matches: 5. This CDR3 is CASSLDGGVTDTQYS. CDR3 bases: TGTGCCAGCAGTTTGGATGGGGGGGTCACAGATACGCAGTATTCT.

This chain connects TRBV6-5 to TRBJ2-3; maybe TRBD1 (5 bases). Germline loops: CDR1 MNHEY, CDR2 SVGAGI. Trimming took 6 bases from V and 8 from J, leaving 15 bases between them. CDR3 length: 13 amino acids. The CDR3 sequence is CASSYRGWGTQYF. The CDR3 nucleotides are TGTGCCAGCAGCTATAGGGGTTGGGGTACGCAGTATTTT.

Many counts were recorded for this clonotype. The chain carries TRBV12-3 or TRBV12-4 and TRBJ2-7; D possibly matches TRBD1 or TRBD2 (5 bases each). The CDR3 extends over 13 amino acids. The V end was cut by 3 bases, the J end by 8 bases, with 14 bases between. CDR3 in amino acids: CASSFTLGEKQYF. CDR3 in DNA: TGTGCCAGCAGTTTTACCTTGGGGGAGAAGCAGTACTTC.

In its sample, this clonotype was seen many times. The chain combines TRBV7-2 with TRBJ2-7; D is uncertain. This CDR3 region has 15 residues. Germline-derived CDR1 and CDR2 are SGHTA and FQGNSA. Trimming pared 2 bases from V and 1 base from J, leaving 12 bases between. CDR3 nucleotides: TGTGCCAGCAGCTTACGAAGCCAATTTTCCTACGAGCAGTACTTC. Protein sequence: CASSLRSQFSYEQYF.

This clonotype was observed many times. The chain links TRBV6-1 to TRBJ1-5; D perhaps matches TRBD1 (5 bases). The CDR3 has 15 amino acids. Deletions cut 6 bases from V and 5 bases from J, with 17 bases between. Germline assignment: CDR1 MNHNS and CDR2 SASEGT. This CDR3 reads CASRHRDPTYQPQHF. The CDR3 DNA reads TGTGCCAGCAGACACCGGGACCCAACGTATCAGCCCCAGCATTTT.

The chain uses TRBV11-2 and TRBJ1-2; TRBD1 matches 7 bases. The V gene's germline CDR1 is SGHAT and CDR2 FQNNGV. This CDR3 is 14 amino acids long. V shed 0 bases and J 4 bases; nucleotides not matched to a gene: 2. This CDR3 reads CASSLDAGGYGYTF. CDR3 in DNA: TGTGCCAGCAGCTTAGATGCAGGGGGCTATGGCTACACCTTC.

V usage is TRBV7-9 and J usage is TRBJ2-5, with 9 bases matching TRBD1. The CDR3 consists of 16 residues. Trimming took 5 bases from V and 2 from J; bases not matched to a gene: 9. The germline gives CDR1 SEHNR, CDR2 FQNEAQ (reference sequence). Here the CDR3 reads CASSLGRTGAQETQYF. CDR3 nucleotide sequence: TGTGCCAGCAGCCTTGGTCGGACAGGGGCTCAAGAGACCCAGTACTTC.

The table lists this clonotype with a count of one. The chain combines TRBV10-2 with TRBJ2-3; 13 bases are shared with TRBD2. Germline V gene lookup returns CDR1 WSHSY and CDR2 SAAADI. J lost 4 bases, V lost 6 bases, and 4 bases had no gene match. This CDR3 spans 15 amino acids. CDR3 coding DNA: TGCGCCAGCAGAAGGACTAGCGGGAGTGCAGATACGCAGTATTTT. This translates into CASRRTSGSADTQYF.

The count of this clonotype is one. V gene TRBV24-1 combines with J gene TRBJ2-1; D is unclear. This CDR3 comprises 13 residues. The germline V gene encodes CDR1 KGHDR and CDR2 SFDVKD. V lost 6 bases and J 0 bases, leaving 5 bases between the germline ends. CDR3 coding DNA: TGTGCCACCAGTCACCACTCCTACAATGAGCAGTTCTTC. As protein: CATSHHSYNEQFF.

In DNA form, the CDR3 reads TGTGCCAGCAGGGCCTTTATGGCCAAGTTCACTGAAGCTTTCTTT. Translating gives CASRAFMAKFTEAFF. The chain joins TRBV27 to TRBJ1-1; D remains unclear. The CDR3 is 15 residues long. Germline V CDR1 and CDR2: MNHEY, SMNVEV (reference sequence). Trimming shortened V by 6 bases and J by 4 bases, and 18 bases separated the two germline ends.

The chain couples TRBV4-1 to TRBJ2-5; 7 bases match TRBD1. The V gene's germline CDR1 is MGHRA and CDR2 YSYEKL. The junction had 5 bases not matched to a gene; V was cut back by 0 bases and J by 1 base. The CDR3 loop spans 16 amino acids. CDR3: CASSQDHWTGQETQYF. The CDR3, as DNA: TGCGCCAGCAGCCAAGATCATTGGACAGGCCAAGAGACCCAGTACTTC.

J is TRBJ2-1 and V is TRBV12-3 or TRBV12-4; 10 bases are shared with TRBD2. V lost 5 bases, J lost 5 bases, and 15 bases stayed unmatched. The CDR3 is 18 amino acids. The CDR3 region has the DNA TGTGCCAGCAGTCCCCGGGGTAGCGGGGGGCGATATCACAATGAGCAGTTCTTC. Encoded protein: CASSPRGSGGRYHNEQFF.

The sample holds many counts of this clonotype. This rearrangement joins TRBV5-4 to TRBJ2-3, with D perhaps TRBD2 (7 bases). Germline CDR1 is SGHNT and CDR2 is YYREEE (reference sequence). V gave up 0 bases and J gave up 0 bases, with 11 bases separating them. The length of the CDR3 is 16 residues. CDR3 DNA: TGTGCCAGCAGCTTGGTTCGGGGGGCTAGCACAGATACGCAGTATTTT. Translating it yields CASSLVRGASTDTQYF. The variable domain in full, with the rest retrieved from reference TRBV5-4 and TRBJ2-3, is ETGVTQSPTHLIKTRGQQVTLRCSSQSGHNTVSWYQQALGQGPQFIFQYYREEENGRGNFPPRFSGLQFPNYSSELNVNALELDDSALYLCASSLVRGASTDTQYFGPGTRLTVL.